The following is a T cell receptor beta chain sequence with its context. Its cognate antigen is unknown. TCR beta libraries carry UMIs added by 5'RACE template switching. Each CDR3 protein gets one entry in TCRdb, which reprocessed the 5' RACE reads and gives no DNA. The sample has about 160,000 distinct CDR3 sequences. The CDR3 is 14 residues long. This specimen comes from a study of T cells expressing NK-cell markers. Looking at the study overall: It was sorted CD3+CD56-NKG2C+, CD3+CD56+NKG2C- and CD3+CD56+NKG2C+ T cells that provided the TCR beta repertoires. Of eight sequenced donors, seven were HCMV-seropositive and one HCMV-seronegative. Study conclusions and caveats: There remained a lack of clarity about HCMV specificity of expanded NKG2C+ T cell clones.

The rearrangement uses TRBV12-3 or TRBV12-4 and TRBJ1-5. This receptor was identified in a man between 18 and 69 years old in good health. Sequenced input: blood T cells: a sorted CD56 or NKG2C T cell subset, CD4+ or CD8+ T cells, or bulk PBMC T cells (not recorded which). CDR3 sequence: CASSRTGGPQPQHF.